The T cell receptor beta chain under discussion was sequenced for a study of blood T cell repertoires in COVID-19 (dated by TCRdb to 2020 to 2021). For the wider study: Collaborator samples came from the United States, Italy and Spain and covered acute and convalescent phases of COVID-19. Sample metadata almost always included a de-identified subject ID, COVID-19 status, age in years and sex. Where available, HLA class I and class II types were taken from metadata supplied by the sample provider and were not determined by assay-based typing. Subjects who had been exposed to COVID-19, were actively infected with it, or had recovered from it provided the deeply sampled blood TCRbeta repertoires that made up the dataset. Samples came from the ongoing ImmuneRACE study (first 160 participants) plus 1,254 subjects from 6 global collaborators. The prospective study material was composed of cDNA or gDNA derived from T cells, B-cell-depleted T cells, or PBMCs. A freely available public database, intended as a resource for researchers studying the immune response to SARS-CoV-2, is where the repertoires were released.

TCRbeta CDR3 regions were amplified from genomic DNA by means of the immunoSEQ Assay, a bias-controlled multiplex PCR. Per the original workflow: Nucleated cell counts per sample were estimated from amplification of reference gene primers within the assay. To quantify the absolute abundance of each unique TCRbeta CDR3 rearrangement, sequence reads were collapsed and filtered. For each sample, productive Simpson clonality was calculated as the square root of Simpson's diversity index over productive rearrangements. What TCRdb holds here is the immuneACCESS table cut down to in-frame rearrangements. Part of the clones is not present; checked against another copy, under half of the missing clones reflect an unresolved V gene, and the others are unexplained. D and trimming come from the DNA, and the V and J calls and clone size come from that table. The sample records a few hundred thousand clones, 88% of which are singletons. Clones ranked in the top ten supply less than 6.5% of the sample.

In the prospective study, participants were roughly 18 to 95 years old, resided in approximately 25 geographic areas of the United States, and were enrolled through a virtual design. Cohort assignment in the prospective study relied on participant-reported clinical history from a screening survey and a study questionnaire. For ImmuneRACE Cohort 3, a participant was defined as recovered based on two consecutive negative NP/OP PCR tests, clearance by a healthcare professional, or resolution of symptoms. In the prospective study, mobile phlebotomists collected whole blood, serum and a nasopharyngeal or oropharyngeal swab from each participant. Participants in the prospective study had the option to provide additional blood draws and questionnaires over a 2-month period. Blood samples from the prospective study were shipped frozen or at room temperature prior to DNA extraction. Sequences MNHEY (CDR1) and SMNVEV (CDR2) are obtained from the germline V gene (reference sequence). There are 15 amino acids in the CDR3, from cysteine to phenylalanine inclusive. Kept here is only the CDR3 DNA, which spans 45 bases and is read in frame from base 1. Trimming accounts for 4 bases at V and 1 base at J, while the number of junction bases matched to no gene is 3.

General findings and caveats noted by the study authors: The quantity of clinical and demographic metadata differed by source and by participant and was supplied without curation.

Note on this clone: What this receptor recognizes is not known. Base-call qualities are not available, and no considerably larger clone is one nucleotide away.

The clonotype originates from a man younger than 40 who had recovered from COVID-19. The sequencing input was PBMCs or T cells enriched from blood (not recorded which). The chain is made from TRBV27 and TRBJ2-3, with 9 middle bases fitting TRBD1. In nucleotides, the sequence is TGTGCCAGCAGTTCATGGACAGGGGGCACAGATACGCAGTATTTT. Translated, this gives CASSSWTGGTDTQYF.